Presented here are 18 T cell receptor beta chains from one specimen sequenced in a study of OX40 agonist ivuxolimab in advanced cancers. Libraries were prepared by immunoSEQ multiplex PCR; TCRdb keeps only in-frame clonotypes and omits some of them. The sample comprises around 62,000 clones, 88% of which are singletons, and 0.25% to 0.3% rests with the top ten. The sample in question was CD4+ or CD8+ T cells sorted from blood, obtained in a trial of the OX40 agonist ivuxolimab. Receptors originate from an adult with an advanced solid tumor such as melanoma, head and neck, liver or kidney cancer.

This clone occurred a few times. V and J are TRBV19 and TRBJ1-5; D is ambiguous. Germline V gene lookup returns CDR1 LNHDA and CDR2 SQIVND (reference sequence). V lost 6 bases and J 2 bases, leaving 8 bases between the germline ends. There are 13 residues in the CDR3. The CDR3 loop reads CASSTAGNQPQHF. The DNA for the CDR3 is TGTGCCAGTAGCACAGCCGGCAATCAGCCCCAGCATTTT.

The chain is built from TRBV25-1 and TRBJ2-7; weak D call: TRBD1 (5 bases). Germline V gives CDR1 MGHDK, CDR2 SYGVNS. V lost 2 bases and J lost 2, with 13 bases in between. The CDR3 length is 15 residues. CDR3 sequence reads: CASSEQGAKAYEQYF. CDR3 in DNA: TGTGCCAGCAGTGAACAGGGTGCCAAGGCCTACGAGCAGTACTTC.

Comments on this clone: Other DNA sequences in the sample encode the same CDR3. The rearrangement links TRBV5-1 to TRBJ2-6; D is unresolved. V dropped 2 bases and J dropped 4 bases, with 10 bases sitting between them. Germline CDR1 SGHRS, CDR2 YFSETQ. CDR3 length: 15 amino acids. The CDR3 DNA follows: TGCGCCAGCAGCTTCTCCGGCGACGGGGCCAACGTCCTGACTTTC. This codes for CASSFSGDGANVLTF.

This CDR3 is CASSLWDNEQFF. The CDR3 DNA is TGTGCCAGCAGCCTTTGGGACAATGAGCAGTTCTTC. The chain uses TRBV28 and TRBJ2-1; D ambiguous. Trimming removed 6 bases from V and 5 bases from J, with 8 bases in between. Germline lookup yields CDR1 MDHEN and CDR2 SYDVKM. The CDR3 is made up of 12 amino acids.

V usage is TRBV5-1 and J usage is TRBJ1-1; unclear D gene. V lost 3 bases, J lost 4 bases, and 16 bases lay in between. Germline V gene sequence: CDR1 SGHRS, CDR2 YFSETQ. This CDR3 has 15 residues. In DNA form, the CDR3 reads TGCGCCAGCAGCTCCAACTTAGACGGTGGCACTGAAGCTTTCTTT. This gives the protein CASSSNLDGGTEAFF.

The chain couples TRBV2 to TRBJ2-5, with D possibly TRBD2 on 5 matching bases. The CDR3 has 13 residues. CDR1 and CDR2 (germline): SNHLY, FYNNEI. Trimming shortened V by 6 bases and J by 4 bases, and 12 bases separated the two germline ends. CDR3 nucleotide sequence: TGTGCCAGCAGCCTCCGGGAAAGAGAGACCCAGTACTTC. Encoded protein: CASSLRERETQYF.

The chain uses TRBV5-1 and TRBJ2-1; TRBD2 is a possible D gene (6 bases). Germline lookup yields CDR1 SGHRS and CDR2 YFSETQ. This CDR3 region has 15 residues. V shed 0 bases and J shed 1 base, with 8 bases lying between them. For the CDR3, the DNA is TGCGCCAGCAGCTTGGGCGCGGGATCCTACAATGAGCAGTTCTTC. Amino acid sequence: CASSLGAGSYNEQFF.

The chain recombines TRBV28 with TRBJ2-7; 11 nucleotides align to TRBD2. The V gene end was trimmed by 1 base and the J gene end by 2 bases; junction bases not matched to a gene: 13. Germline V CDR1 and CDR2: MDHEN, SYDVKM. CDR3 length: 19 amino acids. CDR3 coding DNA: TGTGCCAGCAGTTTATACCTCCCAGGTACTAGCGGGGGAACCTACGAGCAGTACTTC. Translating gives CASSLYLPGTSGGTYEQYF. Full variable domain (rest looked up from reference TRBV28 and TRBJ2-7): DVKVTQSSRYLVKRTGEKVFLECVQDMDHENMFWYRQDPGLGLRLIYFSYDVKMKEKGDIPEGYSVSREKKERFSLILESASTNQTSMYLCASSLYLPGTSGGTYEQYFGPGTRLTVT.

The chain couples TRBV6-5 to TRBJ2-5; a weak D match, TRBD1 (6 bases). The germline V gene encodes CDR1 MNHEY and CDR2 SVGAGI. The CDR3 sequence is 15 residues long. The ends were cut back, 6 bases at V and 9 bases at J, with 23 bases in the middle. CDR3 loop: CASSNIPIQGASQYF. DNA of the CDR3: TGTGCCAGCAGCAACATACCGATACAGGGTGCATCCCAGTACTTC.

This clone was seen once. The chain joins TRBV6-5 to TRBJ1-4; D unresolved. The CDR3 has 14 residues. Germline assignment: CDR1 MNHEY and CDR2 SVGAGI. Trimming took 0 bases from V and 9 from J, leaving 11 bases between them. CDR3 protein: CASSYSATDQKLFF. In DNA, the CDR3 is TGTGCCAGCAGTTACTCGGCGACCGATCAAAAACTGTTTTTT.

The chain recombines TRBV10-1 with TRBJ2-1, with 12 bases matching TRBD2. With V trimmed by 2 bases and J by 10 bases, 6 bases remained unmatched. The germline V gene has CDR1 WNHNN and CDR2 SYGVQD (reference sequence). The CDR3 loop spans 15 amino acids. CDR3 DNA: TGCGCCAGCAGTGAGATCGCTAGCGGGAGGGTGGAGCAGTTCTTC. It encodes CASSEIASGRVEQFF.

The chain uses TRBV5-1 and TRBJ2-7; 11 bases align to TRBD2. Looked up from germline, CDR1 is SGHRS and CDR2 is YFSETQ. The junction had 4 bases not matched to a gene; V was cut back by 5 bases and J by 3 bases. This CDR3 is built from 14 residues. Written as DNA, the CDR3 is TGCGCCAGCAGGGGGGGACTAGCGGACTACGAGCAGTACTTC. It translates to CASRGGLADYEQYF. Looking up the rest from reference TRBV5-1 and TRBJ2-7 gives the full variable domain: KAGVTQTPRYLIKTRGQQVTLSCSPISGHRSVSWYQQTPGQGLQFLFEYFSETQRNKGNFPGRFSGRQFSNSRSEMNVSTLELGDSALYLCASRGGLADYEQYFGPGTRLTVT.

As for this clone: Other nucleotide sequences from this sample produce the same CDR3. The chain employs TRBV6-5 and TRBJ2-1; unclear D gene. Trimming took off 4 bases at V and 4 bases at J, with 5 bases between the two ends. This CDR3 comprises 12 residues. The germline gives CDR1 MNHEY, CDR2 SVGAGI. The CDR3 nucleotides are TGTGCCAGCAGTTCCGGTTACAATGAGCAGTTCTTC. It translates to CASSSGYNEQFF.

In nucleotides, the CDR3 is TGTGCTAGTGGTTTTAAGGGGTCGACGGGGGCGTCTTCCTACGAGCAGTACTTC. As protein: CASGFKGSTGASSYEQYF. J is TRBJ2-7 and V is TRBV12-5; D might be TRBD1 or TRBD2, each matching 6 bases. The V end was cut by 3 bases, the J end by 1 base, with 22 bases between. The length of the CDR3 is 18 residues. Germline V gives CDR1 LGHNT, CDR2 FRNRAP.

The J gene is TRBJ1-4, the V gene TRBV4-2, with 9 positions matching TRBD1. This CDR3 region has 14 residues. Germline CDR1 and CDR2: LGHNA and YNFKEQ. The J segment lost 7 bases and the V segment lost 4 bases, leaving 4 bases of the junction unmatched. The CDR3 nucleotides are TGTGCCAGCAGCCCAGGGACAGGGTTTGAAAAACTGTTTTTT. Translation: CASSPGTGFEKLFF.

The chain has TRBV11-2 and TRBJ2-5; D gene uncertain. Germline V gives CDR1 SGHAT, CDR2 FQNNGV. V was clipped by 5 bases and J by 4 bases, with 11 bases between them. The CDR3 runs 13 residues. The CDR3 bases are TGTGCCAGCAGCACCCAAGGGCTAGAGACCCAGTACTTC. As protein: CASSTQGLETQYF.

The J gene is TRBJ2-1, the V gene TRBV5-6; tentatively, D is TRBD1 (6 bases). This CDR3 has 13 residues. V lost 2 bases, J lost 11 bases, and 14 bases lay in between. CDR1 is SGHDT and CDR2 is YYEEEE in the germline V gene. CDR3 nucleotide sequence: TGTGCCAGCAGCTTTCCCCCCGGGACAAAGCAGTTCTTC. As protein: CASSFPPGTKQFF.

The CDR3 bases are TGTGCCAGCAGCCCGGGGACGTCCTACCTGACTTTC. It specifies CASSPGTSYLTF. The chain joins TRBV11-2 to TRBJ2-6; D could derive from TRBD1 or TRBD2 (5 bases each). The CDR3 covers 12 residues. The ends were cut back, 5 bases at V and 15 bases at J, with 14 bases in the middle. Germline CDR1 is SGHAT and CDR2 is FQNNGV.